This TCR beta chain stems from a study of blood T cell repertoires in COVID-19 (dated by TCRdb to the early 2020s). Study-wide context: Samples covering the acute and convalescent phases of COVID-19 were provided by collaborators in the United States, Italy and Spain. A de-identified subject ID, COVID-19 status, age in years and sex were almost always included in the sample metadata. The samples were drawn from two sources: the first 160 participants of the ongoing ImmuneRACE study, and 1,254 subjects contributed by 6 global collaborators. Where HLA class I and class II types were available, the types were taken from metadata supplied by the sample provider, not from assay-based typing. Subjects who had been exposed to COVID-19, were actively infected with it, or had recovered from it provided the deeply sampled blood TCRbeta repertoires that made up the dataset. The repertoires were released in a freely available public database intended as a resource for research on the immune response to SARS-CoV-2. The material from the prospective study consisted of cDNA or gDNA derived from T cells, B-cell-depleted T cells, or PBMCs.

Study-wide findings and limitations: Clinical and demographic metadata were provided uncurated, with the amount varying by source and participant.

From cysteine to phenylalanine, the CDR3 is 15 amino acids long. Just the 45-base CDR3 DNA is kept, in frame starting at base 1. V is cut back by 1 base and J by 7 bases, with 8 bases in the junction unmatched. CDR1 and CDR2 are read off the germline V gene as SGHVS and FNYEAQ. With respect to this clone: Its antigen remains undetermined. Per-base quality was not reported, and no clone a single base away is much larger than it.

TCRbeta CDR3 regions were amplified from genomic DNA by means of the immunoSEQ Assay, a bias-controlled multiplex PCR. The authors' analysis ran thus. Nucleated cell counts per sample were estimated from amplification of reference gene primers within the assay. To quantify the absolute abundance of each unique TCRbeta CDR3 rearrangement, sequence reads were collapsed and filtered. Productive Simpson clonality was computed per sample as the square root of Simpson's diversity index over productive rearrangements. TCRdb retrieved this table from immuneACCESS and kept in-frame rearrangements only. Not all clones are present; in checked studies, unresolved V genes account for under half, and no reason is known for the remainder. V and J calls and clone size are as listed in that table; D and trimming were resolved from the DNA. This sample is represented by around 280,000 clones; roughly 86% of them were singletons. In total, the top ten clones hold 1.3% of the sample.

Whole blood was collected in K2EDTA tubes by collaborating institutions according to the institutions' own protocols. Collaborator samples were shipped for TCRbeta analysis as frozen whole blood, isolated PBMCs, or DNA extracted from either sample type. Recombination connected TRBV7-6 to TRBJ2-5; the central 8 bases match TRBD1. Specimen: peripheral blood. The TCR was taken from a man aged 65 to 85 with acute or convalescent COVID-19. The base sequence is TGTGCCAGCAGCTTAGATGTGACAGGGGAGGCGACCCAGTACTTC. Its amino acids are CASSLDVTGEATQYF.